Given below is one T cell receptor (beta chain) in context. The antigen is not known. The sequenced fragment ends 3 residues before the CDR3 boundary, so the rest is inferred from the germline J gene. These data come from a study of T cells in women clearing cervical HPV infection. Whole-study findings and limits: Controls had more TRBV6-7 (approximately 0.16%) than cases (about 0.11%).

The protocol was immunoSEQ multiplex PCR, while the TCRdb copy is restricted to in-frame clones and leaves out a portion. Recorded for this sample: about 48,000 clones. CDR1 is SEHNR, CDR2 FQNEAQ, per germline (reference sequence). CDR3 length: 13 residues. V was clipped by 11 bases and J by 6 bases; unmatched bases: 9. The specimen sequenced was blood buffy coat. V and J are TRBV7-9 and TRBJ1-2; 10 nucleotides align to TRBD1. The receptor comes from a woman between 18 and 69 years old with a cervical HPV16 infection that either progressed to CIN3+ or cleared (not recorded which). CDR3 sequence reads: CAAGGTGAHGYTF. CDR3 DNA, as far as it was read: TGTGCCGCGGGCGGGACAGGGGCTCATGGC.